What follows describes a single T cell receptor beta chain. This CDR3 is 14 amino acids long. Per germline, CDR1 LNHNV and CDR2 YYDKDF (reference sequence). V lost 2 bases, J lost 2 bases, and 10 bases lay in between. The data were produced by immunoSEQ multiplex PCR, yet TCRdb's version contains in-frame clones alone and is incomplete. In the table there are 140,000 to 150,000 clones, 82% of which are singletons. The source of the sample is a study of blood T cell repertoires in COVID-19. The clonotype comes from a human donor with acute or convalescent COVID-19. The donor label of this sample is uncertain. Sequencing was done on a sample of peripheral blood. V usage is TRBV15 and J usage is TRBJ2-7; possible D gene TRBD1, 6 bases. CDR3 sequence reads: CATSRPGHPYEQYF. Here the CDR3 DNA reads TGTGCCACCAGCAGACCGGGACACCCCTACGAGCAGTACTTC.